Described below is a single T cell receptor beta chain sequence and its context. This sample is part of a study of PD-L1 blockade in urothelial cancer. Study context: It was at some point between 2013 and 2015 that patients started atezolizumab at 1,200 mg intravenously every 3 weeks. Researchers looked at the blood 3 weeks (second dose) and 6 weeks after treatment began. Blood samples contained a median around 140,000 T cells.

Synthetic analogs of TCR templates were spiked into every PCR. TCRdb's table, derived via immunoSEQ multiplex PCR, lists solely in-frame clones and lacks some. Among 50,000 or so clones listed, 70% to 80% were seen once. The germline V gene encodes CDR1 MDHEN and CDR2 SYDVKM. CDR3 length: 13 residues. V gave up 6 bases and J gave up 6 bases; unmatched junction bases: 7. The TCR sequence derives from a man aged 65 to 85 with urothelial cancer. V is TRBV28 and J is TRBJ2-7; 8 nucleotides line up with TRBD2. The material was PBMCs, obtained around atezolizumab (anti-PD-L1) treatment. Here the CDR3 reads CASRSSGRVEQYF. The CDR3 DNA reads as TGTGCCAGCAGGTCTTCCGGGAGGGTCGAGCAGTACTTC.